The TCR beta chain under discussion was sequenced for a study of a mutant IDH1 vaccine in newly diagnosed glioma. Study in general: Eight vaccine injections were given to patients in weeks 1, 3, 5, 7, 11, 15, 19 and 23. Most had both radiotherapy and temozolomide beforehand; others had only one.

With regard to this clone: The antigen is not known.

Generated by immunoSEQ multiplex PCR, the TCRdb table keeps only in-frame clones and is missing some. The sample shows about 55,000 clones, approximately 80% of them seen only once. The CDR3 loop spans 16 amino acids. Germline CDR1 and CDR2: LGHNA and YNFKEQ. V was cut by 1 base and J by 2 bases, with 13 bases left in between. Indicated time point: week 23, last vaccination. Topical imiquimod was applied with each vaccine dose, which held 300 ug of mutant IDH1 20-mer peptide. Study conclusions and caveats: The study observed vaccine-induced immune responses in just over 90% of patients.

The origin of this receptor is a man aged 35-49 years with glioma. This material consisted of PBMCs, taken from a glioma patient whose treatment included an IDH1 peptide vaccine. The V and J genes are TRBV4-2 and TRBJ2-3; D not certain. CDR3 sequence (DNA): TGTGCCAGCAGCCAAGTAGCCCGCGGAACCACAGATACGCAGTATTTT. This codes for CASSQVARGTTDTQYF.